Listed below are T cell receptor beta chains from one sample, sequenced in a study of blood T cell repertoires in COVID-19. TCRdb keeps only in-frame clones here, not all; method: immunoSEQ multiplex PCR. The table has around 97,000 clones, almost 85% seen once; the top ten hold under 11%. The sample taken for sequencing was peripheral blood. These receptors all come from a man aged 65-85 years with acute or convalescent COVID-19. Both conserved end residues are part of each CDR3. The D gene is left open where the match is weak. Clone size is stated in some rows and not others, as once, few, many or a class when expanded.

>-|TRBJ1-5|-|TRBV30
CAWSVGVANSNQPQHF
TGTGCCTGGAGTGTAGGAGTGGCGAATAGCAATCAGCCCCAGCATTTT
>TRBD1|TRBJ1-5|-|TRBV19
CASGDRNNQPQHF
TGTGCCAGTGGGGACAGAAACAATCAGCCCCAGCATTTT
>-|TRBJ1-2|few|TRBV5-6
CASSLVAGDAGGYTF
TGTGCCAGCAGCTTGGTTGCAGGGGATGCCGGTGGCTACACCTTC
>TRBD2|TRBJ2-3|once|TRBV6-6
CASLRERTDTQYF
TGTGCCAGCTTGCGGGAGAGAACAGATACGCAGTATTTT
>TRBD2|TRBJ2-5|-|TRBV18
CASSPILGLAGEETQYF
TGTGCCAGCTCACCAATTTTGGGACTAGCGGGGGAAGAGACCCAGTACTTC
>TRBD2|TRBJ2-1|-|TRBV7-3
CASSLGLAAMNEQFF
TGTGCCAGCAGCCTCGGACTAGCGGCGATGAATGAGCAGTTCTTC
>TRBD1|TRBJ1-2|medium-sized|TRBV7-3
CASSLDRGIDGYTF
TGTGCCAGCAGTTTAGACAGGGGGATCGATGGCTACACCTTC
>-|TRBJ1-6|few|TRBV4-1
CASSQGVRVNSPLHF
TGCGCCAGCAGCCAAGGGGTCCGGGTTAATTCACCCCTCCACTTT
>TRBD1|TRBJ2-7|-|TRBV7-3
CASSPNRGSYEQYF
TGTGCCAGCAGCCCCAACAGGGGCTCCTACGAGCAGTACTTC
>-|TRBJ2-1|-|TRBV7-2
CASSERAGNEQFF
TGTGCCAGCAGTGAGCGGGCAGGTAATGAGCAGTTCTTC
>TRBD2|TRBJ2-1|-|TRBV5-1
CASSFPSGKVSYNEQFF
TGCGCCAGCAGCTTCCCTAGCGGGAAAGTGTCCTACAATGAGCAGTTCTTC
>TRBD2|TRBJ2-2|-|TRBV27
CASSYGTSGRAGELFF
TGTGCCAGCAGTTACGGGACTAGCGGGAGGGCCGGGGAGCTGTTTTTT
>TRBD1|TRBJ1-1|once|TRBV28
CASSRRGQVVRNTEAFF
TGTGCCAGCAGCCGAAGGGGACAGGTCGTCAGGAACACTGAAGCTTTCTTT
>TRBD1|TRBJ2-3|-|TRBV3-1/TRBV3-2
CASSQAPGQGLDTQYF
TGTGCCAGCAGCCAAGCGCCGGGACAGGGTTTAGATACGCAGTATTTT
>-|TRBJ1-2|-|TRBV29-1
CSVEDQAGASGYTF
TGCAGCGTTGAAGATCAGGCAGGGGCAAGTGGCTACACCTTC
>TRBD1|TRBJ1-1|once|TRBV18
CASSPVGTGGIRIRAEAFF
TGTGCCAGCTCACCAGTCGGGACAGGGGGCATTAGGATCCGGGCTGAAGCTTTCTTT
>TRBD1|TRBJ1-2|-|TRBV2
CASSTDRGQGYTF
TGTGCCAGCTCCACTGACAGGGGGCAGGGCTACACCTTC
>-|TRBJ2-7|few|TRBV28
CASSFGGGLHEQYF
TGTGCCAGCAGTTTTGGAGGGGGCTTACACGAGCAGTACTTC
>-|TRBJ1-4|-|TRBV29-1
CSAHSNEKLFF
TGCAGCGCCCACAGCAATGAAAAACTGTTTTTT
>-|TRBJ1-1|-|TRBV12-3/TRBV12-4
CASSLQAGGEAFF
TGTGCCAGCAGTTTACAGGCCGGAGGTGAAGCTTTCTTT
>-|TRBJ1-1|-|TRBV5-1
CASSFRQEDTEAFF
TGCGCCAGCAGTTTCAGACAGGAAGACACTGAAGCTTTCTTT
>TRBD1|TRBJ1-3|few|TRBV7-9
CASSPTGVYGNTIYF
TGTGCCAGCAGCCCGACAGGGGTCTATGGAAACACCATATATTTT
>TRBD1|TRBJ1-4|-|TRBV2
CASSEGQWNEKLFF
TGTGCCAGCAGTGAGGGACAGTGGAATGAAAAACTGTTTTTT
>-|TRBJ1-1|-|TRBV28
CASSLWRQGWRTEAFF
TGTGCCAGCAGTTTATGGCGTCAGGGGTGGCGCACTGAAGCTTTCTTT
>-|TRBJ2-5|-|TRBV30
CAWSVGDQETQYF
TGTGCCTGGAGTGTAGGGGACCAAGAGACCCAGTACTTC
>TRBD2|TRBJ2-7|-|TRBV6-2/TRBV6-3
CASSLAETYEQYF
TGTGCCAGCAGTCTAGCGGAGACCTACGAGCAGTACTTC
>TRBD1|TRBJ1-6|-|TRBV27
CASSRQGSSPLHF
TGTGCCAGCAGCCGACAGGGTAGCTCACCCCTCCACTTT
>-|TRBJ1-1|-|TRBV19
CASLDRPGLNTEAFF
TGTGCCAGTTTAGACAGGCCCGGCCTCAACACTGAAGCTTTCTTT
>-|TRBJ2-7|-|TRBV24-1
CATSDTDRTYEQYF
TGTGCCACCAGTGATACGGACAGAACCTACGAGCAGTACTTC
>TRBD1|TRBJ2-7|-|TRBV7-9
CASSAGTAGSYEQYF
TGTGCCAGCAGCGCTGGGACAGCCGGCTCCTACGAGCAGTACTTC
>-|TRBJ1-5|-|TRBV30
CAWSVVEGLGQPQHF
TGTGCCTGGAGTGTAGTCGAGGGACTCGGGCAGCCCCAGCATTTT
>TRBD1|TRBJ2-7|-|TRBV12-5
CASGSQGRQGRYEQYF
TGTGCTAGTGGTTCACAAGGAAGACAGGGGAGGTACGAGCAGTACTTC
>TRBD1|TRBJ2-3|-|TRBV29-1
CSVDRGTDTQYF
TGCAGCGTGGACAGGGGCACAGATACGCAGTATTTT
>TRBD1|TRBJ1-5|-|TRBV18
CASSPTTAQGGNQPQHF
TGTGCCAGCTCACCCACCACCGCACAGGGGGGGAATCAGCCCCAGCATTTT
>TRBD1|TRBJ1-2|-|TRBV14
CASSSGQGGYTF
TGTGCCAGCAGTTCCGGACAGGGAGGCTACACCTTC
>TRBD2|TRBJ2-1|once|TRBV7-3
CASSPPTPGLADVNEQFF
TGTGCCAGCAGCCCACCAACCCCCGGACTAGCGGATGTCAATGAGCAGTTCTTC